This T cell receptor (beta chain) emerged from a study of CD8+ T cells in alopecia areata. Study outcomes and limitations: More clonal than normal scalp was lesional scalp, particularly alopecia totalis/universalis. Sharing of TCRs across patients appeared less clear than in mice, possibly for HLA-related reasons.

RNA extraction was followed by reverse transcription into cDNA, which acted as the sequencing template. The table came from immunoSEQ multiplex PCR; TCRdb's copy has only in-frame clones and leaves some out. Among 120,000 or so clones listed, roughly 50% were seen once. The V and J ends lost 3 bases and 3 bases respectively, with 5 bases between them. Germline lookup yields CDR1 SEHNR and CDR2 FQNEAQ (reference sequence). The CDR3 is 12 amino acids. Researchers took lesional scalp punch biopsies and peripheral blood from people who were alopecia areata patients. T lymphocytes (CD4+ and CD8+) were sorted from PBMCs. The table lists this clone with a few counts. Its antigen is unknown.

The clonotype originates from a human donor with alopecia areata. Sequenced input: NKG2D-low CD8+ T cells sorted from blood. The J gene is TRBJ2-5, the V gene TRBV7-9, with D possibly matching TRBD2 (5 bases). The DNA of the CDR3 is TGTGCCAGCAGCTTGGAGGAAGAGACCCAGTACTTC. This encodes CASSLEEETQYF.